This T cell receptor beta chain was sequenced in a study of cytomegalovirus exposure and HLA in healthy donors. The study, taken as a whole, reports: TCR beta chain V- and J-gene trimming was linked, in a later analysis, to a missense variant in DCLRE1C.

Remarks on this clone: Its specificity is not known.

There are 15 residues in the CDR3. V shed 2 bases and J shed 9 bases, with 14 bases lying between them. Germline V lookup: CDR1 SEHNR, CDR2 FQNEAQ (reference sequence). This PCR relied on a set of 60 Vbeta primers and 13 Jbeta primers. Here immunoSEQ multiplex PCR was the method, and the copy in TCRdb shows in-frame clones only, minus some. This table holds approximately 130,000 clones, about 78% found once. Source material: PBMCs. V is TRBV7-9 and J is TRBJ1-6; no clear D gene. The sequence came from a man over 45 in good health and CMV-seropositive. The CDR3: CASSLNEAGGSPLHF. CDR3 DNA sequence: TGTGCCAGCAGCTTAAATGAGGCCGGTGGTTCACCCCTCCACTTT.